The rows below give T cell receptor beta chains drawn from one sample of a study of blood T cells in healthy people across ages. TCRdb re-called the 5' RACE reads with MiXCR, one entry per CDR3 protein. The sample consists of more than 900,000 distinct CDR3 sequences, about 27% of them appearing once. These sequences were also reported in another study, on T cells of mothers and their children.

Material for sequencing was blood. These TCRs come from a woman aged 40 to 50 in good health. Both conserved end residues are trimmed from each CDR3. Fields, in order: clone size, V gene, J gene, CDR3 protein. The size of a clone is reported for some rows only, either as once, few or many, or as a class for expanded clones.

few,TRBV3-1,TRBJ2-7,ASSQDVVPPGEQY
.,TRBV19,TRBJ2-5,ASSDRDGETQY
.,TRBV28,TRBJ1-1,ASRSSGSNTEAF
.,TRBV2,TRBJ2-5,ASSEWHGQETQY
.,TRBV9,TRBJ2-5,ASSAHSGWETQY
many,TRBV6-5,TRBJ1-2,ASSGGGKGYT
few,TRBV5-1,TRBJ1-2,ASSSRDRGRANYGYT
few,TRBV7-9,TRBJ2-5,ASSSWDRQETQY
.,TRBV9,TRBJ1-1,ANSALGQTNTEAF
.,TRBV5-1,TRBJ1-4,ASSLQGQGYEKLF
.,TRBV18,TRBJ1-2,ASSPITTGPNYGYT
many,TRBV28,TRBJ2-1,ASSITGGGDEQF
many,TRBV20-1,TRBJ1-4,SAPQTGAQTNEKLF
few,TRBV7-6,TRBJ2-5,ASSLNDPQW
few,TRBV5-1,TRBJ1-2,ASSRSDMRNYGYT
many,TRBV12-3/TRBV12-4,TRBJ1-1,ASSLQGRTEAF
few,TRBV6-2/TRBV6-3,TRBJ1-1,ASSQGGPNTEAF
many,TRBV2,TRBJ2-1,ASSEEFSGGNEQF
.,TRBV27,TRBJ1-2,ASSLSGGMPGYT
.,TRBV12-3/TRBV12-4,TRBJ2-3,ASSLQPYTQY
.,TRBV5-1,TRBJ2-3,TSSFFGDTQY
.,TRBV7-2,TRBJ2-5,ASSSNQGSQETQY
few,TRBV20-1,TRBJ1-2,SARKVNYGYT
many,TRBV29-1,TRBJ2-1,SVVGPSSSYNEQF
.,TRBV11-2,TRBJ2-5,ASSLGAGSGETQY
.,TRBV12-3/TRBV12-4,TRBJ1-1,ASKTLQGKTEAF
.,TRBV4-1,TRBJ2-3,ASSQGGRGALSTDTQY
few,TRBV3-1,TRBJ2-3,ASSHGLASDTQY
many,TRBV6-1,TRBJ2-7,ASRERQGYSYEQY
once,TRBV5-1,TRBJ2-3,TSRSLDTQY
.,TRBV30,TRBJ2-1,AWSVRETVIYNEQF
.,TRBV12-3/TRBV12-4,TRBJ1-1,ASSSPGVIQRVTEAF
.,TRBV7-2,TRBJ1-1,ASSLQGGVDTEAF
few,TRBV5-1,TRBJ2-7,ASRRGLNEQY
few,TRBV6-5,TRBJ1-2,ASRPLRDYGYT
.,TRBV5-1,TRBJ1-1,ASSPGDGYLNTEAF
few,TRBV9,TRBJ1-2,ASSAGQYGYT
many,TRBV6-1,TRBJ2-5,ASSARRQGVGGTQY
few,TRBV20-1,TRBJ2-7,SAVGQRGSYEQY
many,TRBV20-1,TRBJ2-1,SARGTGGAATTYNEQF
.,TRBV2,TRBJ1-4,VSTFSRSYATNEKLF
many,TRBV6-5,.,ASSLDRVSVEQY
.,TRBV27,TRBJ2-3,ASSSKAGDTQY